The rows below give T cell receptor beta chains drawn from one sample of a study of OX40 agonist ivuxolimab in advanced cancers. Some clones are missing from TCRdb's copy, which holds only in-frame ones; the method was immunoSEQ multiplex PCR. The sample consists of 50,000 to 70,000 clones, about 85% of them appearing once. This specimen was CD4+ or CD8+ T cells sorted from blood, taken in a trial of the OX40 agonist ivuxolimab. These receptors all stem from an adult with an advanced solid tumor such as melanoma, head and neck, liver or kidney cancer. CDR3s include the opening cysteine and the closing phenylalanine or tryptophan. The D gene is left open where the match is weak. Clone size, where shown, is once, few, many, or a class for clones that have expanded.

size: once; D: NA; V: TRBV27; J: TRBJ2-1; DNA: TGTGCCAGCAGTCCGCGACGGGGACAAGTGCAGTTCTTC; CDR3: CASSPRRGQVQFF
size: NA; D: TRBD1; V: TRBV7-3; J: TRBJ1-3; DNA: TGTGCCAGCAGCCCTACCCCCAGGGGGACTGGAAACACCATATATTTT; CDR3: CASSPTPRGTGNTIYF
size: few; D: NA; V: TRBV6-1; J: TRBJ1-1; DNA: TGTGCCAGCAGTGAGATGAACACTGAAGCTTTCTTT; CDR3: CASSEMNTEAFF
size: NA; D: NA; V: TRBV10-1; J: TRBJ1-1; DNA: TGCGCCAGCAGTGAGTCGATACTCAAGGGAAACACTGAAGCTTTCTTT; CDR3: CASSESILKGNTEAFF
size: NA; D: TRBD1; V: TRBV15; J: TRBJ1-4; DNA: TGTGCCACCAGAGGGTACAGGGGGTCGGGTGAAAAACTGTTTTTT; CDR3: CATRGYRGSGEKLFF
size: NA; D: NA; V: TRBV11-2; J: TRBJ2-1; DNA: TGTGCCAGCAGCCCCACGGCGGAGGGACAAGCCCCTCGGGGCAATGAGCAGTTCTTC; CDR3: CASSPTAEGQAPRGNEQFF
size: NA; D: NA; V: TRBV10-1; J: TRBJ2-7; DNA: TGCGCCAGCCTAAGAGCAAGTTCCTACGAGCAGTACTTC; CDR3: CASLRASSYEQYF
size: NA; D: TRBD2; V: TRBV30; J: TRBJ2-1; DNA: TGTGCCTGGAGTCGGACTAGCGGGGGGGCCCTTAATGAGCAGTTCTTC; CDR3: CAWSRTSGGALNEQFF
size: few; D: TRBD1; V: TRBV28; J: TRBJ2-7; DNA: TGTGCCAGCACCACTCCCCTCGGACAGGGGAATTCTTACGAGCAGTACTTC; CDR3: CASTTPLGQGNSYEQYF
size: NA; D: TRBD1; V: TRBV10-3; J: TRBJ2-7; DNA: TGTGCCATCAGGATACAGGGGGACTACGAGCAGTACTTC; CDR3: CAIRIQGDYEQYF
size: once; D: NA; V: TRBV5-1; J: TRBJ2-1; DNA: TGCGCCAGCAGCTTTTCGACCAATGAGCAGTTCTTC; CDR3: CASSFSTNEQFF
size: NA; D: NA; V: TRBV19; J: TRBJ2-1; DNA: TGTGCCAGTGGCGACAATGAGCAGTTCTTC; CDR3: CASGDNEQFF
size: NA; D: TRBD1; V: TRBV5-6; J: TRBJ1-6; DNA: TGTGCCAGCAGCTCCGGACAGGGGGAATTTTCACCCCTCCACTTT; CDR3: CASSSGQGEFSPLHF
size: NA; D: NA; V: TRBV2; J: TRBJ2-6; DNA: TGTGCCAGCAGGGAGGGGGGGTTAGGGCTGTCTGGGGCCAACGTCCTGACTTTC; CDR3: CASREGGLGLSGANVLTF
size: NA; D: TRBD1; V: TRBV7-9; J: TRBJ1-4; DNA: TGTGCCAGCAGCTTTACCGGGACAGGGGGCCTCACTCGGGAAAAACTGTTTTTT; CDR3: CASSFTGTGGLTREKLFF
size: NA; D: NA; V: TRBV30; J: TRBJ2-1; DNA: TGTGCCTGGAGGCGGGGCAATGAGCAGTTCTTC; CDR3: CAWRRGNEQFF
size: NA; D: NA; V: TRBV11-2; J: TRBJ2-2; DNA: TGTGCCAGCAGCTTGATCGGGGAGCTGTTTTTT; CDR3: CASSLIGELFF
size: few; D: NA; V: TRBV21-1; J: TRBJ1-5; DNA: TGTGCCAGCAGCAAAGAGGCCCAGGGGAGGAATCAGCCCCAGCATTTT; CDR3: CASSKEAQGRNQPQHF
size: NA; D: NA; V: TRBV6-5; J: TRBJ2-5; DNA: TGTGCCACCCGAACCCCTACAGGCCAAGAGACCCAGTACTTC; CDR3: CATRTPTGQETQYF
size: NA; D: TRBD2; V: TRBV10-2; J: TRBJ2-3; DNA: TGCGCCAGCAGTGCATCTAGCGGGAGTGTTGTAGATACGCAGTATTTT; CDR3: CASSASSGSVVDTQYF
size: NA; D: NA; V: TRBV27; J: TRBJ2-1; DNA: TGTGCCAGCAGTTTCGAGGACTCACGAAGCTCCTACAATGAGCAGTTCTTC; CDR3: CASSFEDSRSSYNEQFF
size: NA; D: TRBD2; V: TRBV9; J: TRBJ2-3; DNA: TGTGCCAGCAGCGTAGTGGACGGGAGGGGAGGGGATACGCAGTATTTT; CDR3: CASSVVDGRGGDTQYF
size: NA; D: NA; V: TRBV19; J: TRBJ2-2; DNA: TGTGCCAGTAGTGCAACCTGGGGGGTCGGGGAGCTGTTTTTT; CDR3: CASSATWGVGELFF
size: NA; D: TRBD2; V: TRBV9; J: TRBJ2-1; DNA: TGTGCCAGCAGCGTAGGATCCCAGCGGGAGGAGCAGTTCTTC; CDR3: CASSVGSQREEQFF
size: NA; D: NA; V: TRBV7-3; J: TRBJ2-3; DNA: TGTGCCAGCAGCTTTAGGGGGGTGTACACAGATACGCAGTATTTT; CDR3: CASSFRGVYTDTQYF
size: NA; D: TRBD1; V: TRBV5-1; J: TRBJ2-7; DNA: TGCGCCAGCAGCTCGGGACAGGGAAACTTCTACGAGCAGTACTTC; CDR3: CASSSGQGNFYEQYF
size: NA; D: TRBD1; V: TRBV6-1; J: TRBJ1-6; DNA: TGTGCCAGCAATGACAGGGGAGCTAATTCACCCCTCCACTTT; CDR3: CASNDRGANSPLHF
size: NA; D: NA; V: TRBV7-7; J: TRBJ2-5; DNA: TGTGCCAGCAGCAAACAGGTCCAAGAGACCCAGTACTTC; CDR3: CASSKQVQETQYF
size: NA; D: NA; V: TRBV6-5; J: TRBJ1-2; DNA: TGTGCCAGCGCATCCCCCCCGAGGGGTTTTTTTGGCTACACCTTC; CDR3: CASASPPRGFFGYTF
size: NA; D: NA; V: TRBV30; J: TRBJ2-2; DNA: TGTGCCTGGAGTGTAGGTTTCACCGGGGAGCTGTTTTTT; CDR3: CAWSVGFTGELFF